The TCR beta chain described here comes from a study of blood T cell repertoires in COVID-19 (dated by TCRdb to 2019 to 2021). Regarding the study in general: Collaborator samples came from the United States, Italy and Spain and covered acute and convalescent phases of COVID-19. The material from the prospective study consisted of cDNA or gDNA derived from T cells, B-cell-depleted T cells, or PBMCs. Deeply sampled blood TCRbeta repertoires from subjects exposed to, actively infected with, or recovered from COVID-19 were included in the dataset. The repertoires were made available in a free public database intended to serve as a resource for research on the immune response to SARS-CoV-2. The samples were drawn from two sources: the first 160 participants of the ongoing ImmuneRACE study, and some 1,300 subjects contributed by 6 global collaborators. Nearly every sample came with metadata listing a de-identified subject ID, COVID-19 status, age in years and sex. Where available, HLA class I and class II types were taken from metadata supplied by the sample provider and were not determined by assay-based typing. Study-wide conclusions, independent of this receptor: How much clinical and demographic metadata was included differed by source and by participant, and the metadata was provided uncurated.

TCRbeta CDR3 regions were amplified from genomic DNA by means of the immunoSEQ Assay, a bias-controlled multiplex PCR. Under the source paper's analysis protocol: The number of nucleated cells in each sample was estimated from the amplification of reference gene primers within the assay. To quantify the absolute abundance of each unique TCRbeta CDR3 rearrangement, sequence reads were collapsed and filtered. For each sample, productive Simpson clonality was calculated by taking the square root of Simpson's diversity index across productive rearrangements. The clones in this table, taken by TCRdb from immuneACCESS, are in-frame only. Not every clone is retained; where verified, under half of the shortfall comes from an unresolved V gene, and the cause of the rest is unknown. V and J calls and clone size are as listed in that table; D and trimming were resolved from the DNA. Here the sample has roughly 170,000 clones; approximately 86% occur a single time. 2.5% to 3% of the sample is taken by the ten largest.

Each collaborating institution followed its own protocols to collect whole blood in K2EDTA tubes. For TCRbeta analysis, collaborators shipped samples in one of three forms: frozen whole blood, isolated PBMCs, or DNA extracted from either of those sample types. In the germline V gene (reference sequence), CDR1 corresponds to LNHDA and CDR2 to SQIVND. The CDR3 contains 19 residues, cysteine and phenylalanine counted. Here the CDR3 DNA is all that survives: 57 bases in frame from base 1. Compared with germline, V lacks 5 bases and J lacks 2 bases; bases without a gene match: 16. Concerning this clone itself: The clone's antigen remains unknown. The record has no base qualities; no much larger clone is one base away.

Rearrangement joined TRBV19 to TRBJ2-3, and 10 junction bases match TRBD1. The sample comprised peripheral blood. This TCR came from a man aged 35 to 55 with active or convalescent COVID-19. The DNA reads TGTGCCAGTAGTCGGACAGGGGGTGGGACAGGGTCCTACACAGATACGCAGTATTTT. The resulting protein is CASSRTGGGTGSYTDTQYF.